This TCR beta chain emerged from a study of vaccination effects on CD4 cells after COVID-19. Expansion with viral peptide pools was applied to antigen-specific CD4+ T cells by the ViraFEST assay prior to sequencing. Cells that had been cultured for roughly eleven days were the source of isolated CD4+ T cells. This CDR3 spans 13 amino acids. V dropped 2 bases and J dropped 3 bases, with 7 bases sitting between them. Germline values: CDR1 LGHDT, CDR2 YNNKEL (reference sequence). On this clone: Antigen unknown.

Only in-frame clones appear in the TCRdb table, and some are missing; sequencing was by immunoSEQ multiplex PCR. This sample has 60,000 to 70,000 clones, with 81% found just once. The rearrangement joins TRBV3-1 (or the pseudogene TRBV3-2) to TRBJ2-5; D not certain. The receptor's source is a human donor who received a COVID-19 vaccine. The sequencing used CD4+ T cells from PBMCs cultured with HCoV-229E spike peptides, collected before COVID-19 vaccination. The CDR3 DNA sequence: TGTGCCAGCAGCCAAAATACTAAAGAGACCCAGTACTTC. The encoded protein is CASSQNTKETQYF.